This T cell receptor beta chain was recovered during a study of siplizumab effects on memory and regulatory T cells (dated by TCRdb to the late 2010s). Study-level background: The study examined how the anti-CD2 antibody siplizumab affects alloreactive T-cell subsets in allogeneic mixed lymphocyte reactions built from human PBMCs. Summary of the overall study and its limitations: Roughly 80-97% of proliferating CD4+ or CD8+ clones could not be assigned a naive or memory phenotype. Sequences below about 10^-5 frequency were poorly captured, so only a minor fraction of alloreactive clones could be mapped to unstimulated subsets. Siplizumab significantly reduced the cumulative frequency of alloreactive sequences traceable to unstimulated CD4+ memory T cells. In reactions with siplizumab, an average of roughly 69% of mappable alloreactive CD4+ clones were Treg-derived, compared with approximately 29% in control reactions. Unstimulated naive T cells appeared to be more diverse than memory T cells, and naive cells seemed to make a substantial contribution to the alloresponse. Whether proliferating Tregs from siplizumab cultures actually had suppressive function was not functionally confirmed.

As regards this clone: Which antigen it targets is not known. Base qualities are missing; no much larger clone stands one base away.

Additional sequencing covered unstimulated subsets from a few donor pairs, namely CD8+ effector memory, CD4+ naive, CD8+ TEMRA, CD4+ memory and CD8+ naive. Sorted unstimulated T cells and proliferating T cells recovered from mixed lymphocyte reactions were subjected to TCRbeta CDR3 sequencing. Fresh whole blood from some ten HLA-typed healthy donors was used as the source from which PBMCs were isolated. Library preparation employed the immunoSEQ multiplex PCR assay. Roughly 10^5 TCR templates per sample were assayed on the deep sequencing platform. Genomic DNA extracted from sorted T cells was used for TCRbeta CDR3 sequencing. Turning to the authors' computational methods: The R programming language was used for clonal analysis of TCRbeta CDR3 data. Comparing unstimulated samples against CFSE-low samples taken after the reaction was how alloreactive CD4+ and CD8+ clones were defined. Alloreactive CD4+ clones were assigned to regulatory or non-regulatory origin by matching sequences to sorted unstimulated Treg and non-Treg repertoires. TCRdb obtained this table from immuneACCESS and retained in-frame rearrangements with V and J assigned. These tables miss some clones; where compared with another copy, unresolved V genes account for less than half of the shortfall, and the remainder is unexplained. V and J calls and clone size are given by that table; D and trimming were obtained from the DNA. This sample is represented by approximately 60,000 clones; 79% of them were singletons. Of the sample, roughly 0.4% is held by the ten largest clones.

The CDR3, cysteine through phenylalanine, is 12 amino acids long. Kept here is only the CDR3 DNA, which spans 36 bases and is read in frame from base 1. Per the germline V gene (reference sequence), GTSNPN is the CDR1 and SVGIG is the CDR2. V lost 4 bases and J lost 0 bases; the stretch between them is 7 bases long. The receptor was isolated from a human donor in good health. The receptor chain draws on TRBV30 and TRBJ2-7; the D gene lacks a confident call. The source material was memory CD4+ T cells sorted from blood. The cell subset or site label for this specimen denotes: unstimulated CD4+ memory T cells. The CDR3 reads as follows: CAWTQSSYEQYF. In nucleotides, the sequence is TGTGCCTGGACGCAGAGCTCCTACGAGCAGTACTTC.